This T cell receptor (beta chain) was documented in a study of technical replicates of blood from several donors. V gave up 0 bases and J gave up 4 bases; unmatched junction bases: 2. This CDR3 is 14 amino acids long. The V gene's germline CDR1 is SGHDT and CDR2 YYEEEE. Libraries were prepared by immunoSEQ multiplex PCR; TCRdb keeps only in-frame clonotypes and omits some of them. The sample carries approximately 65,000 clones, approximately 83% recorded once. The sequenced material came from PBMCs. The V and J genes are TRBV5-6 and TRBJ2-5, with TRBD1 identical over 8 bases. This TCR was recovered from a human donor in good health. Some clones in this sample may be carry-over from other donors' samples. Here the CDR3 DNA reads TGTGCCAGCAGCTTGGCAGGGGGCGGAGAGACCCAGTACTTC. Translated: CASSLAGGGETQYF.